The rows below give T cell receptor beta chains drawn from one sample of a study of CD8 T cells in Susac syndrome. A single record per CDR3 protein comes from TCRdb applying MiXCR to the immunoSEQ multiplex PCR reads. Of hundreds of thousands of distinct CDR3 sequences listed, approximately 94% are singletons. The sequenced material came from CD4+ T cells from PBMCs. These receptors all come from a human donor with Susac syndrome. Both conserved end residues are part of each CDR3. D genes are given only for firm matches. Rows may omit the clone size; those that give it use once, few, many or a size class.

d_call,j_call,v_call,clone_size,cdr3_aa,cdr3_nt
TRBD2,TRBJ2-7,TRBV11-2,NA,CASSRRGAGVVYEQYF,TGTGCCAGCAGCCGTCGGGGCGCGGGGGTTGTTTACGAGCAGTACTTC
TRBD1,TRBJ2-1,TRBV7-2,NA,CASSLEGQVDEQFF,TGTGCCAGCAGCTTAGAAGGACAGGTTGATGAGCAGTTCTTC
NA,TRBJ1-2,TRBV2,once,CASLRQYDYGYTF,TGTGCCAGTCTGCGACAGTACGACTATGGCTACACCTTC
NA,TRBJ1-4,TRBV28,NA,CASSLFGGNEKLFF,TGTGCCAGCAGTTTATTCGGGGGTAATGAAAAACTGTTTTTT
TRBD2,TRBJ2-7,TRBV12-5,NA,CASGLIAGGSSYEQYF,TGTGCTAGTGGTTTGATCGCGGGGGGGAGCTCCTACGAGCAGTACTTC
TRBD2,TRBJ2-5,TRBV7-6,NA,CASSSTGGGRETQYF,TGTGCCAGCAGCTCCACCGGGGGGGGCAGGGAGACCCAGTACTTC
NA,TRBJ2-5,TRBV30,NA,CAWGTGQRETQYF,TGTGCCTGGGGTACGGGCCAACGGGAGACCCAGTACTTC
TRBD2,TRBJ2-3,TRBV29-1,NA,CSVTPGLGSTDTQYF,TGCAGCGTCACACCGGGACTAGGGAGCACAGATACGCAGTATTTT
TRBD2,TRBJ2-1,TRBV6-4,NA,CASSQNRAGGPGEQFF,TGTGCCAGCTCCCAGAACCGAGCGGGGGGGCCGGGTGAGCAGTTCTTC
TRBD1,TRBJ2-7,TRBV5-4,NA,CASSGGQGYEQYF,TGTGCCAGCAGCGGGGGACAGGGCTACGAGCAGTACTTC
NA,TRBJ2-2,TRBV4-3,NA,CASSHPAAGELFF,TGCGCCAGCAGCCACCCCGCGGCCGGGGAGCTGTTTTTT
NA,TRBJ1-2,TRBV7-3,NA,CASSLSRSADGYTF,TGTGCCAGCAGCTTATCTAGGTCGGCTGATGGCTACACCTTC
NA,TRBJ1-4,TRBV30,NA,CAWSPGRVGEKLFF,TGTGCCTGGAGTCCGGGCAGGGTTGGTGAAAAACTGTTTTTT
NA,TRBJ1-2,TRBV5-1,once,CASSLEGGRTYGYTF,TGCGCCAGCAGCTTGGAGGGGGGACGGACCTATGGCTACACCTTC
NA,TRBJ2-7,TRBV12-3/TRBV12-4,NA,CASRPLRDLYEQYF,TGTGCCAGCAGACCCCTCCGGGACCTCTACGAGCAGTACTTC
NA,TRBJ2-3,TRBV6-2/TRBV6-3,NA,CASSTGTLHCF,TGTGCCAGCAGCACCGGGACATTACATTGTTTT
NA,TRBJ2-3,TRBV7-9,NA,CASSLNIQGHISTDTQYF,TGTGCCAGCAGCTTAAATATCCAGGGACATATTAGCACAGATACGCAGTATTTT
NA,TRBJ1-4,TRBV4-3,once,CASSQDQSGGWEEKLFF,TGCGCCAGCAGCCAAGATCAATCGGGGGGCTGGGAGGAAAAACTGTTTTTT
TRBD2,TRBJ2-1,TRBV27,NA,CASSPGLAGVGEQFF,TGTGCCAGCAGTCCGGGACTAGCGGGGGTAGGAGAGCAGTTCTTC
NA,TRBJ1-5,TRBV29-1,few,CSVGRGSNQPQHF,TGCAGCGTTGGCAGGGGAAGCAATCAGCCCCAGCATTTT
TRBD2,TRBJ2-3,TRBV30,NA,CAWGGTSGGGTDTQYF,TGTGCCTGGGGGGGCACTAGCGGGGGAGGCACAGATACGCAGTATTTT
TRBD2,TRBJ2-3,TRBV5-1,once,CASSVRLAGATTDTQYF,TGCGCCAGCAGCGTCCGACTAGCGGGGGCTACCACAGATACGCAGTATTTT
NA,TRBJ1-1,TRBV6-1,few,CASSAWEGRLSNTEAFF,TGTGCCAGCAGTGCGTGGGAAGGGAGGCTCTCAAACACTGAAGCTTTCTTT
TRBD2,TRBJ2-1,TRBV7-3,NA,CASSVGREGKQFF,TGTGCCAGCAGCGTGGGGAGGGAAGGAAAGCAGTTCTTC
TRBD1,TRBJ2-1,TRBV20-1,NA,CSARDLDRGYNEQFF,TGCAGTGCTAGAGACCTGGACAGGGGGTACAATGAGCAGTTCTTC
NA,TRBJ1-1,TRBV19,NA,CASSIGEAGLAFF,TGTGCCAGTAGTATAGGAGAGGCGGGGCTGGCTTTCTTT
NA,TRBJ1-2,TRBV28,NA,CASGGANYGYTF,TGTGCCAGCGGAGGGGCTAACTATGGCTACACCTTC
TRBD1,TRBJ1-2,TRBV28,NA,CASSITGDGYTF,TGTGCCAGCAGTATCACAGGGGACGGCTACACCTTC
NA,TRBJ1-2,TRBV28,NA,CASSLPWGGYTF,TGTGCCAGCAGTCTTCCTTGGGGAGGCTACACCTTC
NA,TRBJ1-6,TRBV20-1,NA,CSARLRGGDNSPLHF,TGCAGTGCTAGATTAAGAGGCGGGGATAATTCACCCCTCCACTTT
NA,TRBJ1-4,TRBV3-1,NA,CASSQVTRDEKLFF,TGTGCCAGCAGCCAAGTGACCCGAGATGAAAAACTGTTTTTT
TRBD1,TRBJ2-7,TRBV7-3,NA,CASSSGQGSTYEQYF,TGTGCCAGCAGCTCCGGACAGGGTTCCACCTACGAGCAGTACTTC
NA,TRBJ2-5,TRBV3-1,NA,CASSLEALAETQYF,TGTGCCAGCAGCCTAGAAGCCCTGGCAGAGACCCAGTACTTC
NA,TRBJ1-2,TRBV7-9,NA,CASSLVEDGYTF,TGTGCCAGCAGCTTAGTGGAGGATGGCTACACCTTC
NA,TRBJ1-1,TRBV28,NA,CASGSMTVNTEAFF,TGTGCCAGCGGCTCGATGACCGTAAACACTGAAGCTTTCTTT
TRBD1,TRBJ1-2,TRBV7-9,NA,CASSLAPGTGGGYTF,TGTGCCAGCAGCTTAGCGCCCGGGACAGGGGGTGGCTACACCTTC
NA,TRBJ2-7,TRBV30,NA,CAWSPKGMRQGGSGYEQYF,TGTGCCTGGAGTCCTAAAGGAATGAGGCAGGGAGGCTCCGGGTACGAGCAGTACTTC
NA,TRBJ2-7,TRBV5-5,NA,CASSPETYEQYF,TGTGCCAGCAGCCCCGAGACCTACGAGCAGTACTTC
NA,TRBJ1-1,TRBV21-1,once,CASSGPRGGNTEAFF,TGTGCCAGCAGCGGACCCAGGGGTGGGAACACTGAAGCTTTCTTT
NA,TRBJ2-3,TRBV19,NA,CASSIQYATDTQYF,TGTGCCAGTAGTATCCAGTACGCCACAGATACGCAGTATTTT
NA,TRBJ2-6,TRBV3-1,NA,CASSQGSVGANVLTF,TGTGCCAGCAGCCAAGGTAGCGTAGGGGCCAACGTCCTGACTTTC